This TCR beta chain is from a study of T cell clonotyping in hematopoietic cell transplantation. Whole-study results and caveats: Higher Inverse Simpson Index values in graft donor and pretransplant recipient predicted broader posttransplant TCR diversity.

Using immunoSEQ multiplex PCR, the repertoire was profiled, and TCRdb retains in-frame clones only, with some absent. The sample has roughly 42,000 clones; around 94% are singletons. Germline loops: CDR1 SGHNT, CDR2 YYREEE (reference sequence). Trimming took off 4 bases at V and 4 bases at J, with 6 bases between the two ends. The CDR3 spans 13 residues. Turning to this clone: Its antigen is not identified.

The sequenced sample consisted of peripheral blood mononuclear cells. The chain is built from TRBV5-4 and TRBJ1-6; D ambiguous. This clonotype originated in a woman aged 45-60 years in good health. Some clones in this sample may be carry-over from other donors' samples. The CDR3 reads CASSGDYNSPLHF. The CDR3 DNA is TGTGCCAGCAGCGGGGATTATAATTCACCCCTCCACTTT.